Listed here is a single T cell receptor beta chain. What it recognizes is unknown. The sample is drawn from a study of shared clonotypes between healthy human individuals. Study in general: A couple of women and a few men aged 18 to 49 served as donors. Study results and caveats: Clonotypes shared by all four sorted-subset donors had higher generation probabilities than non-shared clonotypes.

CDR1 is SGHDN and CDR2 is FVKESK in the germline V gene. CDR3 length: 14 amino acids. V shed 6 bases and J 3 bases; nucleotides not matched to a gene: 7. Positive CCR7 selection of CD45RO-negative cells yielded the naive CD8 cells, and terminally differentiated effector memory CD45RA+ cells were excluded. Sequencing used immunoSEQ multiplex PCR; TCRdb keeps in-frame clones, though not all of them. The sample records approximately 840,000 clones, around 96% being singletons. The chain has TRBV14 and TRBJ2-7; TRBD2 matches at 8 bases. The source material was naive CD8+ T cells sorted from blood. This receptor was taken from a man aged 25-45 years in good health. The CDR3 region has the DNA TGTGCCAGCAGTATGACTAGCGCTATCTACGAGCAGTACTTC. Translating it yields CASSMTSAIYEQYF.